This TCR beta chain is drawn from a study of cytomegalovirus exposure and HLA in healthy donors (dated by TCRdb to the late 2010s). At the level of the whole study: An earlier analysis of roughly 500 of the donors reported roughly 300 Gb of sequence data and around 120 million unique TCR beta sequences from 190 million or so T cells. Class I and class II HLA loci were covered by the typing at four-digit resolution. In a later analysis, previously published TCR beta repertoires from 550 to 750 donors were re-analyzed and high-resolution HLA genotyping was added so that TCR occurrence patterns could be studied. A separate validation cohort of over a hundred different subjects was used in addition to the approximately 700-subject first cohort. Donor age, sex, ethnicity and CMV serostatus were compiled alongside the repertoire data. In an earlier analysis of roughly 580 of the donors, high-throughput TCR beta sequencing was used to judge whether each TCR beta V gene segment behaved as functional or pseudogenic. The study combined high-throughput TCR immunosequencing, statistical association of individual TCRs with disease status, and machine learning to predict cytomegalovirus infection status. In a later genetic analysis, genome-wide SNP genotypes for about 55% of the roughly 700 donors were used, and that subset was treated as a discovery cohort. The study aimed to test whether cataloging public T cell receptors could reveal signatures of past pathogen exposure. All discovery cohort repertoires had been generated using a single sequencing platform. Across some 400 genotyped donors of the cohort, an average of roughly 230,000 unique TCR beta nucleotide sequences per donor were sequenced, and roughly 20% of those sequences were non-productive. The number of donors typed differed by locus, with about 629-640 for A, B, C, DRB1 and DQB1, 522 for DQA1, 600 to 610 for DPA1, and over 400 for DPB1. Four or five DR-DQ haplotypes were handled as single units for association and clustering, since linkage in the cohort was strong. Using immunosequencing, the study profiled T cell repertoires from fewer than 700 subjects and related those repertoires to cytomegalovirus serostatus. Of the approximately 400 genotyped donors, around 81% fell in the genetic ancestry cluster associated with self-reported Caucasian donors. An early release that covered 640 HLA-typed donors contained approximately 300 gigabases of sequencing data and roughly 84 million unique TCR sequences. Rather than using new phenotypic data, the later analysis identified candidate immune exposures from TCR beta sequences and from how often those sequences occurred across donors.

The cohort consisted of 600 to 700 healthy bone marrow donors. All cohort members were sampled while nominally healthy, although unrecorded immune exposures were likely present. The donor tested CMV seropositive, placing the donor among the roughly 300 seropositive members of the cohort. Each donor provided a peripheral blood sample, and peripheral blood mononuclear cells were used for TCR beta sequencing. The Qiagen DNeasy Blood Extraction Kit was used to extract genomic DNA from the blood cell samples. What the authors observed across the whole study: In the study, about 150 TCR beta chains were listed as associated with cytomegalovirus. The sequencing pipeline was judged likely to have produced a cluster of highly shared sequence variants as a technical artifact. A further reported finding was that TCR beta sequences accurately predicted the HLA-A and HLA-B alleles for most subjects in the first cohort. Correlated functional status among segregating V segments might be attributable to linkage disequilibrium, but an unknown experimental factor could not be ruled out. In an earlier analysis of several hundred of the donors, most TCR beta V segments were observed in productive rearrangements about 87% or about 30% of the time, broadly matching IMGT annotations. Some IMGT-functional V segments, including TRBV6-2 and TRBV6-3, could not be told apart with the 87-base-pair reads, so those segments were excluded. The earlier analysis of 587 of the donors excluded fewer than 20 rarely observed V segments, including chromosome 9 orphons, because counts were too low. In a later genetic analysis, fewer N-insertions in productive TCRs were reported among donors in an Asian-associated ancestry cluster than the roughly 670-donor mean. While some public TCRs were present in many individuals, most TCR sequences turned up only very rarely across donors. Strong co-occurrence of HLA alleles, especially DR and DQ, made assigning TCR associations to individual alleles difficult. Several of the top co-occurrence clusters appeared to be linked to parvovirus B19, influenza, CMV and Epstein-Barr virus, according to a later analysis. The presence/absence analyses assumed that sequencing depth was roughly uniform across donors, and that assumption may not be true. Cytomegalovirus status was reported to be diagnosed by the classifier with high specificity and sensitivity in both the original and validation cohorts. In this cohort, only TCR beta chains were sequenced, and detectable features were limited by the absence of alpha or paired-chain data. A later analysis found that HLA-associated TCR beta chains were more clonally expanded and had lower generation probabilities than equally common non-associated chains. A later genetic analysis associated a missense DCLRE1C variant with V-gene and J-gene trimming of TCR beta chains, and an independent cohort replicated the association. In a later analysis, most CMV-associated TCR beta chains were found to appear HLA-restricted, with HLA associations seemingly driven largely by CMV exposure. In a later analysis, the rate of TCR association differed among HLA loci, with DRB1 alleles having the most associated TCRs and HLA-C alleles having the fewest. Because some donors lacked HLA typing at each locus, the association tests relied only on the typed subset. At a false discovery rate of 0.05, a later analysis linked 15,000 to 20,000 TCR beta sequences to specific HLA alleles. The authors suggested that the approach could potentially be extended to other disease states and immunological phenotypes. The only immune exposure information available for the cohort was CMV serostatus. A few of the identified cytomegalovirus-associated TCR beta chains were confirmed in vitro to be specific for cytomegalovirus antigens.

The library relied on the immunoSEQ multiplex PCR assay. A mixture of 60 forward primers for TCR Vbeta segments and 13 reverse primers for TCR Jbeta segments was used in the multiplex PCR. A multiplex PCR assay on genomic DNA amplified the CDR3 region of rearranged TCR beta genes. The Illumina HiSeq System was used to sequence the amplified TCR beta libraries as 87-base-pair reads. The study's own analysis went as follows. In a later analysis, approximately 74 million unique TCR beta chains were counted across the approximately 620 repertoires, and around 10 million of these chains were shared by at least two donors. To remove PCR and sequencing errors, raw reads were error-corrected and collapsed into unique sequences using a nearest-neighbor algorithm that merged closely related sequences. To assign V, D and J gene segments, CDR3 sequences were aligned to IMGT reference sequences. For a sequence to be retained, a match of at least six nucleotides to both a V gene segment and a J gene segment was required. A rearrangement counted as productive if the CDR3 had no stop codons and remained in frame with V and J, and every other rearrangement counted as non-productive. Following IMGT convention, CDR3 was defined as the stretch from the second conserved V-encoded cysteine to the conserved J-encoded phenylalanine. In an earlier analysis of around 600 of the donors, sequences lacking an unambiguous match to a single V gene segment were excluded. In an earlier analysis of approximately 590 of the donors, V segments were called functional above 56.7% productive rearrangements and were called segregating when the between-donor standard deviation exceeded 5%. A statistical classification framework was built for diagnosing cytomegalovirus status from the catalog of TCR beta chain sequences. A later analysis assigned V and J genes by comparing TCR nucleotide sequences with IMGT/GENE-DB human TR gene sequences. Using the TCRdist pipeline, a later analysis assigned CDR3 sequences along with most-parsimonious VDJ recombination scenarios. A later analysis defined each TCR beta chain by its CDR3 amino acid sequence plus V-gene family, and excluded reads lacking a unique V-gene family. In a later analysis, 450 to 600 highly shared, low-generation-probability nucleotide sequences were removed to address suspected cross-contamination and a sequencing artifact. For each public chain, a later analysis derived a clonal expansion index from normalized ranks of inferred template counts within each repertoire. In a later analysis, generation probabilities were computed with a VDJ recombination model fitted to out-of-frame rearrangements, and the resulting probabilities were checked against IGoR. Hypergeometric tests were used in a later analysis to score TCR-TCR, TCR-HLA and TCR-CMV co-occurrence, with a repertoire-size bias correction applied to the TCR pairs. A later analysis estimated false discovery rates by permuting HLA or CMV assignments 20 times. In a later analysis, co-occurring TCRs were grouped with DBSCAN, and TCRdist sequence similarity was added when clustering was performed within HLA-allele-positive subsets. Co-occurrence clustering excluded repertoires with fewer than 30,000 or more than 120,000 public chains, plus five with anomalous nucleotide sharing. As stored in TCRdb, this immuneACCESS dataset retains in-frame rearrangements with V and J assigned. A fraction of the clones does not appear; measured against another copy, unresolved V genes explain less than half of the discrepancy, and the remainder lacks a known reason. Clone size and the V and J calls come from that table; the DNA yielded D and trimming. The sample table contains more than 95,000 clones; only one count was recorded for about 77% of them. In total, the top ten clones hold around 10% of the sample.

The germline V gene (reference sequence) provides CDR1 MNHEY and CDR2 SMNVEV. The CDR3 runs 15 residues from the cysteine to the phenylalanine. Only the CDR3 DNA stays, 45 bases, in frame from base 1. Germline trimming amounts to 8 bases on V and 7 bases on J, with 12 as the count of junction bases outside the gene matches. Comment on this clone: Its recognized antigen is unknown. No per-base quality is available; no much larger clone lies one base away.

Sequenced sample: PBMCs. The chain employs TRBV27 and TRBJ2-4, and 9 junction bases match TRBD1. The sequence was obtained from a woman between 18 and 30 years old in good health and CMV-seropositive. The DNA reads TGTGCCAGCGCTAATAAGGACAGGGGTTGGAACATTCAGTACTTC. This is translated as CASANKDRGWNIQYF.